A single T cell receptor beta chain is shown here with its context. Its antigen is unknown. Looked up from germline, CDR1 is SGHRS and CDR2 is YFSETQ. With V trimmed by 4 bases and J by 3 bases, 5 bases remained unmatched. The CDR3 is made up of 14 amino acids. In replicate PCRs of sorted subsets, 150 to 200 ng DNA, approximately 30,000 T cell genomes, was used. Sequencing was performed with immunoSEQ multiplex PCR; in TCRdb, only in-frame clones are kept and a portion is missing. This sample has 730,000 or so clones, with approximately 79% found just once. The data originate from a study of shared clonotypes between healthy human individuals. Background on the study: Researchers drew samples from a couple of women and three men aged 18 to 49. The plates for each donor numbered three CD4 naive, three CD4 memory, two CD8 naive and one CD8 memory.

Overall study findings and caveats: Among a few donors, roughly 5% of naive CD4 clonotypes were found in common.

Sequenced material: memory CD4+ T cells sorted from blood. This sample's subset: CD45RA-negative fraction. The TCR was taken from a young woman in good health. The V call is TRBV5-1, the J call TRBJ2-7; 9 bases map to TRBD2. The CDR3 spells CASSEAGGDYEQYF. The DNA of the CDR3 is TGCGCCAGCAGCGAGGCGGGAGGGGACTACGAGCAGTACTTC.